This T cell receptor beta chain stems from a study of T cell responses to AZD1222 COVID-19 vaccine. Study findings and constraints: Seropositive AZD1222 recipients at baseline numbered only five to seven. With two AZD1222 doses given, Spike-specific TCR breadth and depth both rose.

Points on this clone: What it binds is unknown.

The analysis combined second doses at about 4 or about 12 weeks. TCRdb's table, derived via immunoSEQ multiplex PCR, lists solely in-frame clones and lacks some. The table has 50,000 to 65,000 clones, around 81% seen once. The germline V gene encodes CDR1 LNHDA and CDR2 SQIVND (reference sequence). V dropped 4 bases and J dropped 4; count of bases not matched to a gene: 3. This CDR3 has 14 residues. The J gene is TRBJ2-2, the V gene TRBV19, with 7 bases matching TRBD2. This TCR was recovered from an adult who received the AZD1222 COVID-19 vaccine. The sequencing here drew on peripheral blood, taken 28 days after the second AZD1222 dose. CDR3 amino acids: CASSRREGTGELFF. CDR3 DNA: TGTGCCAGTAGTAGGAGGGAGGGCACCGGGGAGCTGTTTTTT.